Shown below are 3 T cell receptor beta chains from a single sample sequenced in a study of shared clonotypes between healthy human individuals. Assay: immunoSEQ multiplex PCR; the TCRdb copy retains only in-frame clones and omits some. Of around 2,000,000 clones listed, about 94% were seen once; the top ten hold approximately 1.2%. Terminally differentiated effector memory CD45RA+ cells were left out of the naive CD8 fraction, which was CD45RO-negative and positively selected for CCR7. The material sequenced was naive CD8+ T cells sorted from blood. Receptor source: a man in his late teens or twenties in good health.

Notes on this clone: At one end the junction does not follow the germline gene, possibly because of a read error. This chain links TRBV6-4 with TRBJ1-6, with D unclear. This CDR3 spans 13 amino acids. Germline CDR1 is MRHNA and CDR2 is SNTAGT. The CDR3: CASSDSHNSPLHF. Written as DNA, the CDR3 is TGTGCCAGCAGTGACTCCCATAATTCACCCCTCCACTTT.

The chain recombines TRBV2 with TRBJ1-4; D is perhaps TRBD1 (5 bases). Per the germline V gene, CDR1 is SNHLY and CDR2 is FYNNEI. The V end lost 6 bases, the J end lost 7 bases, and 9 bases lay between the germline ends. The CDR3 spans 12 residues. CDR3 bases: TGTGCCAGCAGCAGGGTTGGTGAAAAACTGTTTTTT. This translates into CASSRVGEKLFF. The full variable domain, completed using reference TRBV2 and TRBJ1-4, is EPEVTQTPSHQVTQMGQEVILRCVPISNHLYFYWYRQILGQKVEFLVSFYNNEISEKSEIFDDQFSVERPDGSNFTLKIRSTKLEDSAMYFCASSRVGEKLFFGSGTQLSVL.

The chain combines TRBV14 with TRBJ1-4; possible D gene TRBD1, 5 bases. The CDR3 runs to 14 residues. Trimming left V 0 bases short and J 10 bases short, with 12 bases between. Germline CDR1 is SGHDN and CDR2 is FVKESK. The CDR3, as DNA: TGTGCCAGCAGCCAAGATATCCGCGGGGGAAAACTGTTTTTT. This sequence encodes CASSQDIRGGKLFF.